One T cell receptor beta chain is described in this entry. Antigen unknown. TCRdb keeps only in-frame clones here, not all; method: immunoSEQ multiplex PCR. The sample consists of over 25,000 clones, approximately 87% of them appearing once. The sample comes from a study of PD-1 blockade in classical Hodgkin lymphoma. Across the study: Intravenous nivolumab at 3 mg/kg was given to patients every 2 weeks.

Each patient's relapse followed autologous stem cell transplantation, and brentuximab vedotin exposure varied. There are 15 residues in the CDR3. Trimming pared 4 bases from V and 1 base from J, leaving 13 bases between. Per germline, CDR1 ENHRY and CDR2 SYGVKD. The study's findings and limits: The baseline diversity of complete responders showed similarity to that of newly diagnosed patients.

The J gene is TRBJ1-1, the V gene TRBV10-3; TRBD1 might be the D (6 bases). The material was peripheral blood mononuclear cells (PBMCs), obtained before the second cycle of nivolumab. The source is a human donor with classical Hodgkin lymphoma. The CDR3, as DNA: TGTGCCATCAGTGGTGCACGGGGGGCGAACACTGAAGCTTTCTTT. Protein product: CAISGARGANTEAFF.